This record covers a single T cell receptor beta chain. Its matching antigen is unknown. This sample stems from a study of T cell responses to AZD1222 COVID-19 vaccine. This CDR3 has 14 amino acids. CDR1 KGHSH and CDR2 LQKENI come from the germline V gene. V shed 3 bases and J shed 0 bases, with 8 bases lying between them. Study-wide results and limits: There were repertoire samples only from the period after the peak T cell response. Among those given AZD1222, only five or six were seropositive at baseline. Reportedly, nearly half the spike-specific TCRs target unmutated variant regions. Clonal diversity was possibly underestimated; the donors were predominantly white British and more often female.

TCRdb's copy holds only in-frame clones and misses some; the assay was immunoSEQ multiplex PCR. The sample has 150,000 to 180,000 clones; around 85% are singletons. The V call is TRBV18, the J call TRBJ1-2; D not certain. Sequencing used peripheral blood, obtained after recovery from COVID-19. The clonotype comes from an adult who had recovered from COVID-19. The CDR3: CASSPPDSNYGYTF. The CDR3 nucleotides are TGTGCCAGCTCACCCCCAGATTCTAACTATGGCTACACCTTC.